Sequencing of this T cell receptor (beta chain) was carried out in a study of T cell responses to AZD1222 COVID-19 vaccine. Produced via immunoSEQ multiplex PCR; TCRdb's table is partial and in-frame only. The sample has roughly 140,000 clones, 92% seen once. The CDR3 runs to 15 residues. Trimming pared 6 bases from V and 0 bases from J, leaving 12 bases between. CDR1 is SNHLY, CDR2 FYNNEI, per germline. This sequence was found in an adult who received the AZD1222 COVID-19 vaccine. The sequenced sample was peripheral blood, obtained 28 days after the second AZD1222 dose. The chain links TRBV2 to TRBJ1-5, with unresolved D. For the CDR3, the DNA is TGTGCCAGCAGCCCAGAGTCGGGTAGCAATCAGCCCCAGCATTTT. Its translation: CASSPESGSNQPQHF.